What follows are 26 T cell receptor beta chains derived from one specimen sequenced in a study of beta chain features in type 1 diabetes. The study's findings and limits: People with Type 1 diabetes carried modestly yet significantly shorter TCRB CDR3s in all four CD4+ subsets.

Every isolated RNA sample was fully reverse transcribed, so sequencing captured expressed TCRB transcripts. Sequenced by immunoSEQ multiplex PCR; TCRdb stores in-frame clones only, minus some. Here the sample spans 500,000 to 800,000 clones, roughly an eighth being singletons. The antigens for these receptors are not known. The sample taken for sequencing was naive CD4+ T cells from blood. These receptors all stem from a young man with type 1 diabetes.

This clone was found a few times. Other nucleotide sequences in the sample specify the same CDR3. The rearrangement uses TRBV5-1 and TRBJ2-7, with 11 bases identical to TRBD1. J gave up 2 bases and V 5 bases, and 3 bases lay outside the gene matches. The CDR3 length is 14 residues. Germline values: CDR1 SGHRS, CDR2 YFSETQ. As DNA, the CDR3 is TGCGCCAGCAGTACGGGACAGGGGGCCTACGAGCAGTACTTC. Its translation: CASSTGQGAYEQYF.

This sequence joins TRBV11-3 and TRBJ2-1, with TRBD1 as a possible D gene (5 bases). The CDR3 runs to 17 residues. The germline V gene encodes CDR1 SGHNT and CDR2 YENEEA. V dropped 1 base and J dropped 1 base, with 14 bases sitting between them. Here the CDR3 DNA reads TGTGCCAGCAGCTTAGTTGGGGCAGGCGGATCCTACAATGAGCAGTTCTTC. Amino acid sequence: CASSLVGAGGSYNEQFF.

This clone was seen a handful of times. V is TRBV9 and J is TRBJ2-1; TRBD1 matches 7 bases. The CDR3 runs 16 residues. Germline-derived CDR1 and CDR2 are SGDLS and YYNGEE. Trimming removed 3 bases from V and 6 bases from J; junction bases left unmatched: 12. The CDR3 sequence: CASSARTPRGSNEQFF. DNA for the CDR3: TGTGCCAGCAGCGCCCGGACTCCCAGGGGGTCCAATGAGCAGTTCTTC.

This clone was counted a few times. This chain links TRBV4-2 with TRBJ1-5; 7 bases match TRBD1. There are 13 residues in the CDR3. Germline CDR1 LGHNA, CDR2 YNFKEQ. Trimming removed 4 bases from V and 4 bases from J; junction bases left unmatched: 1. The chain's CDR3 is CASSPQGNQPQHF. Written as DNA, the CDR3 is TGTGCCAGCAGCCCACAGGGGAATCAGCCCCAGCATTTT.

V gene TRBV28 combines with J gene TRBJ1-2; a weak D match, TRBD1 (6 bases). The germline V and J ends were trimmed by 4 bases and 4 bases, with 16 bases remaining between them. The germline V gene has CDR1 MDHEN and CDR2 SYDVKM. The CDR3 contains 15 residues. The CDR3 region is CASSSLGGGPYGYTF. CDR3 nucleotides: TGTGCCAGCAGTTCCCTCGGTGGGGGCCCCTATGGCTACACCTTC.

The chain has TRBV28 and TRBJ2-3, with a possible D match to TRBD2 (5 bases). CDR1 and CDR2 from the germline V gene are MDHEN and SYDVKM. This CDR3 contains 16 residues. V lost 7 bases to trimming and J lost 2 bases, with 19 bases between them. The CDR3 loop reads CASIPSRVENTDTQYF. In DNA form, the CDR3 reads TGTGCCAGCATCCCATCGAGGGTTGAGAACACAGATACGCAGTATTTT.

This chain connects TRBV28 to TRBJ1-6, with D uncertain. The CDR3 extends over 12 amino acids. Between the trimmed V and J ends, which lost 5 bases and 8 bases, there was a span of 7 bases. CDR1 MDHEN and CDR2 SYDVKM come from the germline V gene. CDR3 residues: CASSVRDSPLHF. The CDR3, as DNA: TGTGCCAGCAGTGTACGGGATTCACCCCTCCACTTT.

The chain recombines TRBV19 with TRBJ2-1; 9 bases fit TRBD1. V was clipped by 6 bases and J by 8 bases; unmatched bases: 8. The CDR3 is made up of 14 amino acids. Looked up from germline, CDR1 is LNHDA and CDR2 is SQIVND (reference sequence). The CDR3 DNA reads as TGTGCCAGTAGGAATGGACAGGGGTTCGATGAGCAGTTCTTC. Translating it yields CASRNGQGFDEQFF.

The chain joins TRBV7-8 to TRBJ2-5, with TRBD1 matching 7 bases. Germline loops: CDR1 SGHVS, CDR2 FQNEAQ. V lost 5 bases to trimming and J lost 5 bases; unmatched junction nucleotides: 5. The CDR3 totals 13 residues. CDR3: CASSRQGWETQYF. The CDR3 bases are TGTGCCAGCAGCCGACAGGGTTGGGAGACCCAGTACTTC.

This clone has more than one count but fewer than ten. CDR3 in amino acids: CASTAQSPNTGELFF. The CDR3 DNA sequence: TGTGCCAGTACCGCACAGTCCCCGAACACCGGGGAGCTGTTTTTT. The chain recombines TRBV19 with TRBJ2-2; D is unresolved. Trimming pared 7 bases from V and 0 bases from J, leaving 12 bases between. CDR1 is LNHDA, CDR2 SQIVND, per germline (reference sequence). The CDR3 has 15 amino acids.

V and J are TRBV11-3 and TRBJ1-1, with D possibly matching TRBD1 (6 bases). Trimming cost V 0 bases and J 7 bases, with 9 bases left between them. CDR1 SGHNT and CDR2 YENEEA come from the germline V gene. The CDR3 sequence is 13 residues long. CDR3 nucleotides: TGTGCCAGCAGCTTAGAAATACAGGGTGAAGCTTTCTTT. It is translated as CASSLEIQGEAFF.

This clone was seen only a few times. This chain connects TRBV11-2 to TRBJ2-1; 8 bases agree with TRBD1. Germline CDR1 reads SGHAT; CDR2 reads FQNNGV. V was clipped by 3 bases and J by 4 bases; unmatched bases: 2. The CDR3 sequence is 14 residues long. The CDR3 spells CASSFNRGYNEQFF. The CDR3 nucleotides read TGTGCCAGCAGCTTTAACAGGGGGTACAATGAGCAGTTCTTC.

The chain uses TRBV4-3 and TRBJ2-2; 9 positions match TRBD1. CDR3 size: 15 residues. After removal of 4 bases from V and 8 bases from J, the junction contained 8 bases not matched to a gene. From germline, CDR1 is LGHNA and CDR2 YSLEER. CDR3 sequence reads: CASSLEQGAAGELFF. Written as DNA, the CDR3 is TGCGCCAGCAGCCTAGAACAGGGGGCTGCTGGGGAGCTGTTTTTT.

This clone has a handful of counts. Here the CDR3 DNA reads TGTGCCAGTAGTGCCGACGGTTCCTACGAGCAGTACTTC. Protein sequence: CASSADGSYEQYF. The chain combines TRBV19 with TRBJ2-7; unclear D gene. CDR3 size: 13 residues. Germline CDR1 is LNHDA and CDR2 is SQIVND (reference sequence). Trimming pared 5 bases from V and 1 base from J, leaving 9 bases between.

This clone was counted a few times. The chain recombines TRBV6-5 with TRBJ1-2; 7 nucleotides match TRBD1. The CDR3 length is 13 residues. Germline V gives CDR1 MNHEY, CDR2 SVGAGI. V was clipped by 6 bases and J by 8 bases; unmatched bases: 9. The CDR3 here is CASSNPGGGGYTF. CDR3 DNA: TGTGCCAGCAGCAACCCGGGAGGGGGCGGCTACACCTTC.

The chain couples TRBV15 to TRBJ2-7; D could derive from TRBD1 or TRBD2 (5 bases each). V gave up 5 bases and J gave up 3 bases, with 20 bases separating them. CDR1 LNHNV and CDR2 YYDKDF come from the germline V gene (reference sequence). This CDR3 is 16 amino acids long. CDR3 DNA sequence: TGTGCCACCAGCCCTACCACCGGGACGCGAAACTACGAGCAGTACTTC. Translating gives CATSPTTGTRNYEQYF.

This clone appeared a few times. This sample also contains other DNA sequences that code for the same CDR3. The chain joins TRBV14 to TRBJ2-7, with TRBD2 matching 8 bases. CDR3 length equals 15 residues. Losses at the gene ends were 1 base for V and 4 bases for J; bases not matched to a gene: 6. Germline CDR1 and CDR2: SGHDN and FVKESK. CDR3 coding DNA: TGTGCCAGCAGCCAAGGCTTTAGCGGGGCATACGAGCAGTACTTC. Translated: CASSQGFSGAYEQYF.

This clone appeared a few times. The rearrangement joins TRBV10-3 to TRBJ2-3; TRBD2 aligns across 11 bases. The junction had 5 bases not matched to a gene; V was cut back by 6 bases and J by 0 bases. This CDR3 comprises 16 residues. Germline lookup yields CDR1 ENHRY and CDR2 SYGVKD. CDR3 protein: CAIRGTSGLSTDTQYF. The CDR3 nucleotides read TGTGCCATCAGGGGGACTAGCGGACTTAGCACAGATACGCAGTATTTT.

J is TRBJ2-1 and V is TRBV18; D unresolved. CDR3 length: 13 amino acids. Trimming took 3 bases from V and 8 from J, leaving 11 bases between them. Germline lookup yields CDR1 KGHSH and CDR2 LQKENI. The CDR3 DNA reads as TGTGCCAGCTCACCTAAGATGGACCATGAGCAGTTCTTC. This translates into CASSPKMDHEQFF.

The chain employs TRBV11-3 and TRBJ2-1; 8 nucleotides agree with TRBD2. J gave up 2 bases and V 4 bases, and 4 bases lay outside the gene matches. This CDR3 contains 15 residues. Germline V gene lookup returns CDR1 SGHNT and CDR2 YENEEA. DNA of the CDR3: TGTGCCAGCAGCTCGGTGCGGGGGGCCTACAATGAGCAGTTCTTC. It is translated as CASSSVRGAYNEQFF.

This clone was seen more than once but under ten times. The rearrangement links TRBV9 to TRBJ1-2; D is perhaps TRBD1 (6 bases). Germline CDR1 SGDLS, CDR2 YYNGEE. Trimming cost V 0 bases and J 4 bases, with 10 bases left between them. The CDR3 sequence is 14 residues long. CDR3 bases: TGTGCCAGCAGCGTAGGTGGGGGCCCCTATGGCTACACCTTC. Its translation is CASSVGGGPYGYTF.

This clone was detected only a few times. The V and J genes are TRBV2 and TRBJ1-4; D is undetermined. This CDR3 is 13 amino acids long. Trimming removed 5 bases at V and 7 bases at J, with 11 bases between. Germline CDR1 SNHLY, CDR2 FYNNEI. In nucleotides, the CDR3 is TGTGCCAGCAGTTGGGGAGGTCCTGAAAAACTGTTTTTT. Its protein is CASSWGGPEKLFF.

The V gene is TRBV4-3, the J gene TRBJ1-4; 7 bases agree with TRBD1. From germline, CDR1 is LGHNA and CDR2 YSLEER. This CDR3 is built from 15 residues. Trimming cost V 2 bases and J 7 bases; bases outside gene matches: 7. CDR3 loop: CASSQHDRVGEKLFF. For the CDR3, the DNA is TGCGCCAGCAGCCAACATGACAGGGTTGGTGAAAAACTGTTTTTT.

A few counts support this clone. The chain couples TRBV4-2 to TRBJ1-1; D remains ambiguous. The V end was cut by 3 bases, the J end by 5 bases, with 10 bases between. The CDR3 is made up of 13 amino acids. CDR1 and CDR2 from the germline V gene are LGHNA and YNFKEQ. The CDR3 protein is CASSQASRTEAFF. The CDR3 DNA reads TGTGCCAGCAGCCAGGCTAGTAGGACTGAAGCTTTCTTT.

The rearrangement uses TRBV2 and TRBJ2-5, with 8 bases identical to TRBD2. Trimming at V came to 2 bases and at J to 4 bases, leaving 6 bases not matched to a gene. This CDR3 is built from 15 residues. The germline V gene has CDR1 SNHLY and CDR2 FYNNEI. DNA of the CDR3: TGTGCCAGCAGTGAACAGCGGGGGCTCGGAGAGACCCAGTACTTC. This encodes CASSEQRGLGETQYF.

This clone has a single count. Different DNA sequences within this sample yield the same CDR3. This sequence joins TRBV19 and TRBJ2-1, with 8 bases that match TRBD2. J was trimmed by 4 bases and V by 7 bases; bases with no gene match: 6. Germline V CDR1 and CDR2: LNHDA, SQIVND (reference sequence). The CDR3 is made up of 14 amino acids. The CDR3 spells CASKSQRGYNEQFF. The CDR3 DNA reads TGTGCCAGTAAGTCCCAGCGGGGGTACAATGAGCAGTTCTTC.